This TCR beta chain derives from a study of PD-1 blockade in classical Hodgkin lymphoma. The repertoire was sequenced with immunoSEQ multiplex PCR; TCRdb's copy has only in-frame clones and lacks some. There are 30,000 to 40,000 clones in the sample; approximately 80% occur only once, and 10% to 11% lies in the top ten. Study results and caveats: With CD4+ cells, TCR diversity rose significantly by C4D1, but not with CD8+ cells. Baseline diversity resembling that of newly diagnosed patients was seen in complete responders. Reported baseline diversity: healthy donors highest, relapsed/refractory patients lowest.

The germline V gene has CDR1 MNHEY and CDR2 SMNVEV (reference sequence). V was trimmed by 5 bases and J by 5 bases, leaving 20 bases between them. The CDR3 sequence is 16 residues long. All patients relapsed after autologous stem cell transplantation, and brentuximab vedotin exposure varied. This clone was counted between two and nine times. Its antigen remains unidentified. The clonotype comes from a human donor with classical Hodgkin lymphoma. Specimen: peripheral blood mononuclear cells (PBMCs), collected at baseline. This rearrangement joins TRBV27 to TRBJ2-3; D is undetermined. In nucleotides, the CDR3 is TGTGCCAGCAGTCCCCGAAATCCCTTAAATGGAGATACGCAGTATTTT. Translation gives CASSPRNPLNGDTQYF.